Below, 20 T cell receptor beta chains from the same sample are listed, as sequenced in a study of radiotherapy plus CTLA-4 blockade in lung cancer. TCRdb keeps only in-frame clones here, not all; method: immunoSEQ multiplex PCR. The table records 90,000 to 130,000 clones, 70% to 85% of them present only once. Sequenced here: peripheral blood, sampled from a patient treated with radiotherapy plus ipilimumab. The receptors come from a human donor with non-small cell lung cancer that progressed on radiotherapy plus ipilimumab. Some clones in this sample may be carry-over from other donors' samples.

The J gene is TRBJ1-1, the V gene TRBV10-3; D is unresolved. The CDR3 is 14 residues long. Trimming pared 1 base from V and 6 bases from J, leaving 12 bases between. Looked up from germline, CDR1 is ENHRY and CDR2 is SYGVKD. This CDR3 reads CAISEFKVTAEAFF. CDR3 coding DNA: TGTGCCATCAGTGAGTTTAAGGTTACGGCTGAAGCTTTCTTT.

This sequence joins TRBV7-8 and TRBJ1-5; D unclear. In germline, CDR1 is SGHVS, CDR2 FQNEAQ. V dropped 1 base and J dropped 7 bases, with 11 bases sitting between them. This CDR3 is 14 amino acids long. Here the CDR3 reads CASSLGNGQQPQHF. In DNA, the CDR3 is TGTGCCAGCAGCTTAGGGAACGGGCAACAGCCCCAGCATTTT.

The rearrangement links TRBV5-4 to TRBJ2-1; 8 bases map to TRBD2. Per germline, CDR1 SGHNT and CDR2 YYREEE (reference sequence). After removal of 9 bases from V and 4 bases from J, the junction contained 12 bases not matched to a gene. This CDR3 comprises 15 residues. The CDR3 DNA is TGTGCCACTCTCGATGGGCGGGGGGATTACAATGAGCAGTTCTTC. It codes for CATLDGRGDYNEQFF.

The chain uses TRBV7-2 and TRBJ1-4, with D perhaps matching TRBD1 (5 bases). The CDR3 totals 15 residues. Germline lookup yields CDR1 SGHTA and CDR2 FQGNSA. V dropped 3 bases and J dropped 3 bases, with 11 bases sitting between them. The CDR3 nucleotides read TGTGCCAGCAGCTTGAGGGGCCAGGCTAATGAAAAACTGTTTTTT. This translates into CASSLRGQANEKLFF.

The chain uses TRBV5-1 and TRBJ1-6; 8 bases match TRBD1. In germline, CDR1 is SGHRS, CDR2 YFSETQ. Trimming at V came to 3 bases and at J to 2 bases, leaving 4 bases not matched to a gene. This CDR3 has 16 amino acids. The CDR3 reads CASSSNRGTYNSPLHF. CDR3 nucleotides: TGCGCCAGCAGCTCAAACAGGGGGACCTATAATTCACCCCTCCACTTT.

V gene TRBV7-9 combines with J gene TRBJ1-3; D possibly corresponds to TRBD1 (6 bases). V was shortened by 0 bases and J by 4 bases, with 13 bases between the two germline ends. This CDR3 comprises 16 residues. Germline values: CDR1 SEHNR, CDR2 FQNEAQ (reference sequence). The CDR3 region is CASSLAPGHRGNTIYF. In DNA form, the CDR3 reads TGTGCCAGCAGCTTAGCCCCGGGACACCGGGGAAACACCATATATTTT.

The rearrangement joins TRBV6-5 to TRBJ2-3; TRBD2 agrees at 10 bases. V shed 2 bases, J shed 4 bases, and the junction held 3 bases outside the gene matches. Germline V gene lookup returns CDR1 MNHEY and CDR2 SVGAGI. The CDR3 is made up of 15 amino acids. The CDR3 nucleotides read TGTGCCAGCAGTTACAGCGGGGGGGCCCCAGATACGCAGTATTTT. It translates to CASSYSGGAPDTQYF.

CDR3 DNA sequence: TGTGCCAGTACTCGCAGGACAGATAATGAAAAACTGTTTTTT. The encoded protein is CASTRRTDNEKLFF. The chain is built from TRBV19 and TRBJ1-4, with TRBD1 as a possible D gene (6 bases). The CDR3 runs 14 residues. V dropped 7 bases and J dropped 4 bases, with 13 bases sitting between them. CDR1 LNHDA and CDR2 SQIVND come from the germline V gene (reference sequence).

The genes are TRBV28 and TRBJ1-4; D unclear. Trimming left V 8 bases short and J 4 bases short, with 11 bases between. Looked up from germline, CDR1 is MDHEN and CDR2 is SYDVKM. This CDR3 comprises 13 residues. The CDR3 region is CASGDKNNEKLFF. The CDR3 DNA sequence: TGTGCCAGCGGAGACAAAAATAATGAAAAACTGTTTTTT.

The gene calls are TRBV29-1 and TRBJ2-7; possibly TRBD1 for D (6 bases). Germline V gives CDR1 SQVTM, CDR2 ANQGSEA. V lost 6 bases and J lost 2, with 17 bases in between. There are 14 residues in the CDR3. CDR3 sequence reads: CSVECGGRPYEQYF. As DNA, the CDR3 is TGCAGCGTGGAGTGTGGGGGCCGTCCCTACGAGCAGTACTTC.

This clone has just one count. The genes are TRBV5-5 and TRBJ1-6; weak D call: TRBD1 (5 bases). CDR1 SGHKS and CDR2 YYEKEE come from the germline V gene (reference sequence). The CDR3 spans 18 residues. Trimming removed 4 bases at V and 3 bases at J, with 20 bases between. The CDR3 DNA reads TGTGCCAGCAGCCCCTATGGGACTGCCGCCCTCTATAATTCACCCCTCCACTTT. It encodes CASSPYGTAALYNSPLHF.

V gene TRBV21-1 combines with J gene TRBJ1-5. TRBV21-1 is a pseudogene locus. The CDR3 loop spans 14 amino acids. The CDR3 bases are TGTGCCAGCAGCAACATGGGGGACAATCAGCCCCAGCATTTT. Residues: CASSNMGDNQPQHF.

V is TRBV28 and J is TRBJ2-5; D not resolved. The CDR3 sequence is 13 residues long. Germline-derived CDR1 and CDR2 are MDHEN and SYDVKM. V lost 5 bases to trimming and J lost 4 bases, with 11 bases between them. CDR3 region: CASSLNPPETQYF. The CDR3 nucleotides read TGTGCCAGCAGTCTCAACCCACCAGAGACCCAGTACTTC. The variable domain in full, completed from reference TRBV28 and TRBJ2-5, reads DVKVTQSSRYLVKRTGEKVFLECVQDMDHENMFWYRQDPGLGLRLIYFSYDVKMKEKGDIPEGYSVSREKKERFSLILESASTNQTSMYLCASSLNPPETQYFGPGTRLLVL.

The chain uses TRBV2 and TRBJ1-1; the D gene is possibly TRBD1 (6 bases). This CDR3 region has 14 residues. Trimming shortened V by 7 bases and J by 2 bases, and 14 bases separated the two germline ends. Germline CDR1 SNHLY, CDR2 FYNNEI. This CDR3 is CASTYQGQNTEAFF. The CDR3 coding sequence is TGTGCCAGCACATATCAGGGGCAAAACACTGAAGCTTTCTTT.

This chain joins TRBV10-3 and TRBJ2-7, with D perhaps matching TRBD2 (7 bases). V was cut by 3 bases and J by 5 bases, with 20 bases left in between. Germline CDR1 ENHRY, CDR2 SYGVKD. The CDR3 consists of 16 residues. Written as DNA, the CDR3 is TGTGCCATCAGTGATGGTTGGGGGGGCGTTGTGGACGAGCAGTACTTC. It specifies CAISDGWGGVVDEQYF.

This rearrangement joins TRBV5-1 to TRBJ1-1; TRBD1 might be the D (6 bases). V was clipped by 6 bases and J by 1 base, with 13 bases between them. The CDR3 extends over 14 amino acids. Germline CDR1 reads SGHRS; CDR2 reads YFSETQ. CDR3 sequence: CASTPDSWNTEAFF. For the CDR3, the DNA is TGCGCCAGCACCCCGGACAGCTGGAACACTGAAGCTTTCTTT.

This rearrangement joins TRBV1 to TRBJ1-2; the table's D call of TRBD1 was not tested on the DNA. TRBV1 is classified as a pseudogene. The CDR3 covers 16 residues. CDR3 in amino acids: CTSSQVGQGLGYGYTF. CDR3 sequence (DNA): TGCACCAGCAGCCAAGTGGGGCAGGGGTTGGGGTATGGCTACACCTTC.

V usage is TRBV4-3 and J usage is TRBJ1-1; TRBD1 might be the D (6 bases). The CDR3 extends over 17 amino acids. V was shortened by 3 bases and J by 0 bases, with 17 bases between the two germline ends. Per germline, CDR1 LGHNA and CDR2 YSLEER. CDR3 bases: TGCGCCAGCAGCCAGATCTTGGGGGCCGGCTTGAACACTGAAGCTTTCTTT. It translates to CASSQILGAGLNTEAFF.

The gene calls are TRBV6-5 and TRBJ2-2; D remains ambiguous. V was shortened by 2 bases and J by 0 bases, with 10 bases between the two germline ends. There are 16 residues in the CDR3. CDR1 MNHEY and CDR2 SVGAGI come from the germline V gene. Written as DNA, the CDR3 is TGTGCCAGCAGTTACGGAAGGTCCCCGAACACCGGGGAGCTGTTTTTT. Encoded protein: CASSYGRSPNTGELFF.

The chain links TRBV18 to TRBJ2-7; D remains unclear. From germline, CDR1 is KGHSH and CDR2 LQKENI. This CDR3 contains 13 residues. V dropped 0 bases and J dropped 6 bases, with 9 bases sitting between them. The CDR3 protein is CASSPPEQVEQYF. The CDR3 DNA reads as TGTGCCAGCTCACCACCGGAGCAAGTCGAGCAGTACTTC.